This T cell receptor beta chain is from a study of shared clonotypes between healthy human individuals. Sequencing used immunoSEQ multiplex PCR; TCRdb keeps in-frame clones, though not all of them. This table holds millions of clones, 93% found once. The CDR3 is 13 amino acids. CDR1 and CDR2 from the germline V gene are MDHEN and SYDVKM. V was shortened by 5 bases and J by 1 base, with 8 bases between the two germline ends. Sequencing was done on a sample of naive CD4+ T cells from PBMCs. Subset of the sample: CD45RA+ positively selected. The receptor's source is a man aged 18 to 30 in good health. Some clones in this sample may be carry-over from other donors' samples. This chain joins TRBV28 and TRBJ2-5; tentative D call: TRBD1 (5 bases). The CDR3 coding sequence is TGTGCCAGCAGTACCGACAGCCAAGAGACCCAGTACTTC. Translated, it gives CASSTDSQETQYF.